This is a list of T cell receptor beta chains from one sample in a study of OX40 agonist ivuxolimab in advanced cancers. TCRdb's table, derived via immunoSEQ multiplex PCR, lists solely in-frame clones and lacks some. The sample yields under 85,000 clones, about nine tenths seen once. The material sequenced was CD4+ or CD8+ T cells sorted from blood, taken in a trial of the OX40 agonist ivuxolimab. These receptors were taken from an adult with an advanced solid tumor such as melanoma, head and neck, liver or kidney cancer. CDR3s include the opening cysteine and the closing phenylalanine or tryptophan. A D gene is named only where the DNA matches it firmly. Clone size appears in some rows only: once, few, many, or a class for an expanded clone.

V	size	J	D	DNA	CDR3
TRBV9	.	TRBJ2-1	TRBD2	TGTGCCAGCAGCGTAGAAGGGACTAGCGTTAATGAGCAGTTCTTC	CASSVEGTSVNEQFF
TRBV19	.	TRBJ2-2	.	TGTGCCAGTAGTATGTTTAGTAGCACCGGGGAGCTGTTTTTT	CASSMFSSTGELFF
TRBV5-1	.	TRBJ2-7	.	TGCGCCAGCAGCTTGTCATCGGGGTATGAAGGCGAGCAGTACTTC	CASSLSSGYEGEQYF
TRBV2	.	TRBJ2-7	.	TGTGCCAGCACCCTTGCCAGGCAAAGATTCTCCTACGAGCAGTACTTC	CASTLARQRFSYEQYF
TRBV11-1	.	TRBJ2-1	.	TGTGCCAGCAGCTTAGGACAGACTTACAATGAGCAGTTCTTC	CASSLGQTYNEQFF
TRBV18	once	TRBJ2-7	TRBD2	TGTGCCAGCTCACTGGTAGCGGGAGGGTCCGAGCAGTACTTC	CASSLVAGGSEQYF
TRBV6-1	.	TRBJ1-2	TRBD1	TGTGCCAGCAGCACCGACAGGGGGGTACCTAATGGCTACACCTTC	CASSTDRGVPNGYTF
TRBV6-1	.	TRBJ1-1	.	TGTGCCAGCGTTCGGGGGAACACTGAAGCTTTCTTT	CASVRGNTEAFF
TRBV10-3	.	TRBJ1-1	TRBD1	TGTGCCAGCAGCCGAGGGGGCTTCACTGAAGCTTTCTTT	CASSRGGFTEAFF
TRBV7-8	.	TRBJ2-3	TRBD2	TGTGCCAGCAGCTTTTCTCTAGCGGGAGGTACAGATACGCAGTATTTT	CASSFSLAGGTDTQYF
TRBV6-1	.	TRBJ1-2	TRBD1	TGTGCCAGCAGGAGGACAGGTCAACTTAACTATGGCTACACCTTC	CASRRTGQLNYGYTF
TRBV6-6	.	TRBJ1-4	.	TGTGCCAGCAGTGATAGAAGGACTAATGAAAAACTGTTTTTT	CASSDRRTNEKLFF
TRBV28	.	TRBJ2-7	.	TGTGCCAGCACTGGGGGGCGAAGCGAGCAGTACTTC	CASTGGRSEQYF
TRBV30	.	TRBJ2-3	.	TGTGCCTGGAGTGTGGGCGGGAACACAGATACGCAGTATTTT	CAWSVGGNTDTQYF
TRBV2	.	TRBJ2-5	.	TGTGCCAGCAGTGAAGACACTTTCCAAGAGACCCAGTACTTC	CASSEDTFQETQYF
TRBV19	.	TRBJ2-1	TRBD2	TGTGCCAGTAGTATAGATCGGGGAGGGACGCCGTTCTTC	CASSIDRGGTPFF
TRBV21-1	.	TRBJ2-3	.	TGTGCCAGCAGCAAAGGTATCGTGCCTAGCGTTAGCACAGATACGCAGTATTTT	CASSKGIVPSVSTDTQYF
TRBV6-1	.	TRBJ2-1	TRBD1	TGTGCCAGCAACTCCCCGGGACAGGACAATGAGCAGTTCTTC	CASNSPGQDNEQFF
TRBV18	.	TRBJ2-5	.	TGTGCCAGCTCACGCGGGTTACAAGAGACCCAGTACTTC	CASSRGLQETQYF
TRBV19	.	TRBJ2-7	TRBD1	TGTGCCAGTAGTATTTGGGACAGGCGATTGCTTGGGTCCTACGAGCAGTACTTC	CASSIWDRRLLGSYEQYF
TRBV6-4	.	TRBJ1-5	.	TGTGCCAACAAACCACATGGGGTCGGCAATCAGCCCCAGCATTTT	CANKPHGVGNQPQHF
TRBV6-5	.	TRBJ1-1	.	TGTGCCAGCAGACGGCGACTGATCACTGAAGCTTTCTTT	CASRRRLITEAFF
TRBV7-3	.	TRBJ2-2	.	TGTGCCAGCAGCTTAGAAGCGCGGGCCGGGGAGCTGTTTTTT	CASSLEARAGELFF
TRBV10-2	.	TRBJ1-5	.	TGCGCCAGCAGTGGAGGGGATCATCTTCAGCCCCAGCATTTT	CASSGGDHLQPQHF
TRBV19	.	TRBJ2-1	.	TGTGCCAGTAGTATTTGGGATGAGCAGTTCTTC	CASSIWDEQFF
TRBV18	few	TRBJ1-3	.	TGTGCCAGCTCACCTAAAACTACAGGAAACTCTGGAAACACCATATATTTT	CASSPKTTGNSGNTIYF
TRBV29-1	.	TRBJ2-6	.	TGCAGCGTTGACTCTGGGGCCAACGTCCTGACTTTC	CSVDSGANVLTF
TRBV5-4	.	TRBJ1-2	.	TGTGCCAGCAGCACAAGATCAGGGAGTATAACGGGCTACACCTTC	CASSTRSGSITGYTF
TRBV25-1	once	TRBJ2-2	.	TGTGCCAGCCAGGGCCGAGGGATCGGGGAGCTGTTTTTT	CASQGRGIGELFF
TRBV6-5	.	TRBJ1-2	.	TGTGCCAGCAGTCCGACAAACTATGGCTACACCTTC	CASSPTNYGYTF
TRBV5-1	.	TRBJ2-2	TRBD1	TGCGCCAGCAGCCTACCGGGGACAGGGTACGGGGAGCTGTTTTTT	CASSLPGTGYGELFF
TRBV7-9	.	TRBJ1-5	TRBD1	TGTGCCAGCAGCCCGGGACAGAACAATCAGCCCCAGCATTTT	CASSPGQNNQPQHF
TRBV7-8	.	TRBJ1-1	.	TGTGCCAGCAGCCCCTCGGGGGTCGACACTGAAGCTTTCTTT	CASSPSGVDTEAFF
TRBV19	.	TRBJ2-1	.	TGTGCCAGTAAAACACGGAAGGGGGAGCCCTACAATGAGCAGTTCTTC	CASKTRKGEPYNEQFF
TRBV5-1	.	TRBJ1-2	TRBD1	TGCGCCAGCAGCTTGGTACAGGGGGGGCATGGCTACACCTTC	CASSLVQGGHGYTF
TRBV28	.	TRBJ1-1	TRBD1	TGTGCCAGCAGCCTTCCTTTGACAGGGATGAACACTGAAGCTTTCTTT	CASSLPLTGMNTEAFF
TRBV6-9	.	TRBJ2-7	TRBD2	TGTGCCAGCAGTTACGGGGGGGGACTAGCGGGAGTTGGGGACGAGCAGTACTTC	CASSYGGGLAGVGDEQYF
TRBV5-1	.	TRBJ2-3	TRBD2	TGCGCCAGCAGCCCGGGGGGGGGCACAGATACGCAGTATTTT	CASSPGGGTDTQYF
TRBV6-5	.	TRBJ1-1	.	TGTGCCAGTTCTAGGGTAGGGCAAATGAACACTGAAGCTTTCTTT	CASSRVGQMNTEAFF
TRBV15	.	TRBJ2-1	TRBD2	TGTGCCACCTTTCCTAGCGGGAGCTCCCTTAATGAGCAGTTCTTC	CATFPSGSSLNEQFF
TRBV29-1	.	TRBJ1-5	.	TGCAGCGTTGGGGCCGGGAGCAATCAGCCCCAGCATTTT	CSVGAGSNQPQHF
TRBV6-5	few	TRBJ2-3	TRBD2	TGTGCCAGCAGGGTAGCGGGAGCGGGCACAGATACGCAGTATTTT	CASRVAGAGTDTQYF
TRBV7-6	.	TRBJ2-1	TRBD2	TGTGCCAGCAGCTTCGGGACTAGCGGGAGCCACAATGAGCAGTTCTTC	CASSFGTSGSHNEQFF
TRBV2	.	TRBJ1-3	.	TGTGCCAGCAGGTACCCGAAGGGTAGTCCTGGAAACACCATATATTTT	CASRYPKGSPGNTIYF
TRBV18	few	TRBJ2-1	TRBD2	TGTGCCAGCTCACAGACTAGCGGGGCCTCCTACAATGAGCAGTTCTTC	CASSQTSGASYNEQFF
TRBV4-1	.	TRBJ1-5	.	TGCGCCAGCAGCTGGGACGGTGCCCTCAATCAGCCCCAGCATTTT	CASSWDGALNQPQHF
TRBV28	.	TRBJ1-2	.	TGTGCCAGCAATGGGCCGAACTATGGCTACACCTTC	CASNGPNYGYTF
TRBV20-1	.	TRBJ2-5	.	TGCAGTGCTAGATTCGAGACCCAGTACTTC	CSARFETQYF
TRBV5-1	.	TRBJ1-1	TRBD1	TGCGCCAGCAGCTCCCCGGGACAGGGGATGAACACTGAAGCTTTCTTT	CASSSPGQGMNTEAFF
TRBV5-1	.	TRBJ2-7	TRBD1	TGCGCCAGCAGCTTGGTAGGACAGGGGGTCCACGAGCAGTACTTC	CASSLVGQGVHEQYF
TRBV30	.	TRBJ1-2	.	TGTGCCCGGATAGGTCTGTCGGGTGGCTACACCTTC	CARIGLSGGYTF
TRBV30	.	TRBJ1-1	.	TGTGCCTGGAGAAAGGGAAGCACTGAAGCTTTCTTT	CAWRKGSTEAFF
TRBV14	.	TRBJ2-7	TRBD1	TGTGCCAGCAGCCAATTGCCGGGACAGGGGTATTACGAGCAGTACTTC	CASSQLPGQGYYEQYF
TRBV19	.	TRBJ2-1	TRBD1	TGTGCCAGTAGTATTGGGACAGGGACCCGCCGATACAATGAGCAGTTCTTC	CASSIGTGTRRYNEQFF
TRBV9	once	TRBJ2-7	.	TGTGCCAGCAGCTCTCGGGCCTACGAGCAGTACTTC	CASSSRAYEQYF
TRBV7-8	.	TRBJ1-5	.	TGTGCCAGCAGCCGGGCCGGGGCGAGCAATCAGCCCCAGCATTTT	CASSRAGASNQPQHF
TRBV6-5	.	TRBJ1-1	.	TGTGCCAGCAGTTACCGAGGGGAGGAGAGCACTGAAGCTTTCTTT	CASSYRGEESTEAFF